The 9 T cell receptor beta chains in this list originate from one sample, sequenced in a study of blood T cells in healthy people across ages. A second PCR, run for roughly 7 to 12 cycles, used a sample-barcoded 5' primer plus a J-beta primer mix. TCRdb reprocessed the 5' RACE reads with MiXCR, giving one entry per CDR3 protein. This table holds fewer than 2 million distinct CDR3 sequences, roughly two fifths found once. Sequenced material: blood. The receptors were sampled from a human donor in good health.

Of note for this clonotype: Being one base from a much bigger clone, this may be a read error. The DNA for the CDR3 is TGTGCCAGCAGCTTATGGGGGGACTCTGAAGCTTTCTTT. Protein: CASSLWGDSEAFF. The chain combines TRBV11-3 with TRBJ1-1; a weak D match, TRBD1 (5 bases). The CDR3 is 13 amino acids. Trimming removed 2 bases from V and 6 bases from J, with 10 bases in between. Germline lookup yields CDR1 SGHNT and CDR2 YENEEA.

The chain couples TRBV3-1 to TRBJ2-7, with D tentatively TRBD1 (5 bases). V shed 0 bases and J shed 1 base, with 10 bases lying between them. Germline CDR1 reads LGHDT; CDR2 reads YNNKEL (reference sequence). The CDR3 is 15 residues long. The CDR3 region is CASSQDLDRSYEQYF. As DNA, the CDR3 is TGTGCCAGCAGCCAAGATCTTGACAGATCCTACGAGCAGTACTTC.

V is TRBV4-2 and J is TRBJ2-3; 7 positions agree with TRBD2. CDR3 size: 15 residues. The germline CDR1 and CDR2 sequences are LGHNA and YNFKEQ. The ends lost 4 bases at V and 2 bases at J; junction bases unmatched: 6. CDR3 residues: CASSLRTRDTDTQYF. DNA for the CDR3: TGTGCCAGCAGCCTCCGGACTAGGGACACAGATACGCAGTATTTT.

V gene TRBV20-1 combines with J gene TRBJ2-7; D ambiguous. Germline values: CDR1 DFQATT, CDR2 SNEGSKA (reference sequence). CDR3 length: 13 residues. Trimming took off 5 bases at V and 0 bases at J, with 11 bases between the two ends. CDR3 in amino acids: CSAYGRGSYEQYF. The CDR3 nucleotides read TGCAGTGCTTATGGACGAGGCTCCTACGAGCAGTACTTC.

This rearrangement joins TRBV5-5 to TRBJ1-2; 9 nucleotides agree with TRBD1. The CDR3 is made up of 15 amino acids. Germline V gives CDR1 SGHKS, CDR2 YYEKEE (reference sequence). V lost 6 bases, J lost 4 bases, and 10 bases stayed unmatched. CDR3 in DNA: TGTGCCAGCACCGAAACAGGGGGCGCCCGCTATGGCTACACCTTC. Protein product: CASTETGGARYGYTF.

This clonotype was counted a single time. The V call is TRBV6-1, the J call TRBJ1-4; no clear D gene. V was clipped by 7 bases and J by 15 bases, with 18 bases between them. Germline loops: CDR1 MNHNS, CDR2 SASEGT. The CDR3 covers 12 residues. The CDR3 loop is CASNEFRSELFF. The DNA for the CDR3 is TGTGCCAGCAATGAGTTCCGGTCTGAATTGTTTTTT.

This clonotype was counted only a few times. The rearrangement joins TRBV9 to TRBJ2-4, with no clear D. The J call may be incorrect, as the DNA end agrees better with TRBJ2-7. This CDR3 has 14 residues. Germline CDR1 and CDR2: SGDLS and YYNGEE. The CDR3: CASSVAGWNHEQYF. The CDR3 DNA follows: TGTGCCAGCAGCGTAGCGGGCTGGAACCACGAGCAGTACTTC.

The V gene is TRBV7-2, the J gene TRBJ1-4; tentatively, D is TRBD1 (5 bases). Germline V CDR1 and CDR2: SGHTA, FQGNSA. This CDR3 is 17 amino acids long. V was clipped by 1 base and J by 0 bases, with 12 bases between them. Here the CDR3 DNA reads TGTGCCAGCAGCTTAGATGGCAGGGTTGCAACTAATGAAAAACTGTTTTTT. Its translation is CASSLDGRVATNEKLFF. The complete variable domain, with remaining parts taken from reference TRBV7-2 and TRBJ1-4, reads GAGVSQSPSNKVTEKGKDVELRCDPISGHTALYWYRQSLGQGLEFLIYFQGNSAPDKSGLPSDRFSAERTGGSVSTLTIQRTQQEDSAVYLCASSLDGRVATNEKLFFGSGTQLSVL.

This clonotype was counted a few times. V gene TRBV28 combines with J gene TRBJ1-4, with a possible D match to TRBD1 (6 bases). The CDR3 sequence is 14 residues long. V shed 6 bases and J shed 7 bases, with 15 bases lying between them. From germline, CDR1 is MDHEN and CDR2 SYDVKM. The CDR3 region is CASRSRGGREKLFF. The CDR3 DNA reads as TGTGCCAGCAGATCTAGGGGGGGGCGTGAAAAACTGTTTTTT.